Listed here are 26 T cell receptor beta chains from one sample, sequenced in a study of Graves' ophthalmopathy and Graves' hyperthyroidism. RNA transcripts provided the template for amplifying TCR beta CDR3 regions. The authors performed first-round RT-PCR with HTBI primers and then a second-round multiplex PCR. TCRdb reanalysed the multiplex PCR reads using MiXCR and keeps one entry per CDR3 protein. The table has about 480,000 distinct CDR3 sequences, over 13% seen once. Sequencing input: blood. These receptors all stem from a woman aged 25 to 39 with Graves' ophthalmopathy.

This clonotype came up many times. CDR3 residues: CASSPGQGWYSPLHF. For the CDR3, the DNA is TGTGCCAGTAGTCCCGGACAGGGATGGTATTCACCCCTCCACTTT. The chain links TRBV19 to TRBJ1-6; TRBD1 aligns across 8 bases. Looked up from germline, CDR1 is LNHDA and CDR2 is SQIVND (reference sequence). CDR3 length: 15 amino acids. Losses at the gene ends were 5 bases for V and 8 bases for J; bases not matched to a gene: 8.

This clonotype was detected many times. The rearrangement uses TRBV7-9 and TRBJ2-6; TRBD1 is a possible D gene (6 bases). Germline CDR1 reads SEHNR; CDR2 reads FQNEAQ (reference sequence). Between the trimmed V and J ends, which lost 3 bases and 2 bases, there was a span of 8 bases. CDR3 size: 15 residues. The CDR3 loop is CASSFHRAGANVLTF. In DNA form, the CDR3 reads TGTGCCAGCAGCTTCCACAGGGCTGGGGCCAACGTCCTGACTTTC.

In its sample, this clonotype was seen many times. J is TRBJ1-1 and V is TRBV6-5; the match to TRBD1 covers 7 bases. V was clipped by 6 bases and J by 0 bases; unmatched bases: 4. This CDR3 has 14 residues. Germline lookup yields CDR1 MNHEY and CDR2 SVGAGI. CDR3 coding DNA: TGTGCCAGCAGGACCGGACAGGTGAACACTGAAGCTTTCTTT. As protein: CASRTGQVNTEAFF.

The CDR3 DNA reads as TGTGCCAGCAGTTTCGCAGGGGGCCCTAACTATGGCTACACCTTC. Its translation is CASSFAGGPNYGYTF. The gene calls are TRBV27 and TRBJ1-2; 8 nucleotides line up with TRBD1. Germline V gene lookup returns CDR1 MNHEY and CDR2 SMNVEV (reference sequence). The trim removed 3 bases at V and 0 bases at J, leaving 3 bases unmatched. This CDR3 region has 15 residues.

This clonotype was counted ten times or more. The V call is TRBV12-3 or TRBV12-4, the J call TRBJ1-2, with D perhaps TRBD1 (6 bases). The CDR3 spans 15 residues. Trimming took off 2 bases at V and 4 bases at J, with 14 bases between the two ends. For the CDR3, the DNA is TGTGCCAGCAGTTTACGGGTAACAGGGATCTATGGCTACACCTTC. This codes for CASSLRVTGIYGYTF.

This clonotype was seen many times. J is TRBJ2-2 and V is TRBV28; D ambiguous. V was trimmed by 1 base and J by 1 base, leaving 13 bases between them. This CDR3 is built from 17 residues. Germline CDR1 MDHEN, CDR2 SYDVKM. CDR3 DNA sequence: TGTGCCAGCAGTTTATCAGTTGCTGTGGGGAACACCGGGGAGCTGTTTTTT. This encodes CASSLSVAVGNTGELFF.

This clonotype appeared many times. The chain links TRBV6-2 or TRBV6-3 to TRBJ1-5; D not certain. There are 12 residues in the CDR3. Germline V CDR1 and CDR2: MNHEY, SVGEGT. Deletions cut 5 bases from V and 5 bases from J, with 7 bases between. The CDR3 region is CASSHPDQPQHF. CDR3 sequence (DNA): TGTGCCAGCAGTCACCCGGATCAGCCCCAGCATTTT.

This clonotype was counted many times. The V call is TRBV28, the J call TRBJ1-1; TRBD1 matches at 7 bases. From germline, CDR1 is MDHEN and CDR2 SYDVKM. The CDR3 length is 13 residues. Unmatched junction bases numbered 6, after V lost 7 bases and J lost 4 bases. The chain's CDR3 is CASKIQGFTEAFF. CDR3 DNA: TGTGCCAGCAAAATACAGGGGTTCACTGAAGCTTTCTTT.

There are many counts of this clonotype. This chain uses TRBV18 with TRBJ1-1; a possible D gene is TRBD1 (6 bases). From germline, CDR1 is KGHSH and CDR2 LQKENI. The V end was cut by 1 base, the J end by 1 base, with 13 bases between. The CDR3 runs to 16 residues. CDR3 DNA: TGTGCCAGCTCACCACGGGGGCCAGGCGGGAACACTGAAGCTTTCTTT. Its translation: CASSPRGPGGNTEAFF.

This clonotype was observed many times. The chain joins TRBV9 to TRBJ2-5; TRBD2 might be the D (6 bases). V was trimmed by 0 bases and J by 0 bases, leaving 9 bases between them. Germline-derived CDR1 and CDR2 are SGDLS and YYNGEE. CDR3 size: 15 residues. The CDR3 sequence: CASSVGAGNQETQYF. CDR3 DNA sequence: TGTGCCAGCAGCGTAGGGGCGGGGAACCAAGAGACCCAGTACTTC.

This clonotype came up many times. CDR3 nucleotide sequence: TGTGCCATCAGTGAAGGGGAGAGCAATCAGCCCCAGCATTTT. Protein: CAISEGESNQPQHF. The rearrangement links TRBV10-3 to TRBJ1-5; tentatively, D is TRBD1 (5 bases). The CDR3 length is 14 residues. Germline-derived CDR1 and CDR2 are ENHRY and SYGVKD. The ends were cut back, 3 bases at V and 1 base at J, with 7 bases in the middle.

This clonotype showed up many times. The CDR3 here is CSVIAGGAQYF. In nucleotides, the CDR3 is TGCAGTGTGATTGCAGGGGGGGCCCAGTACTTC. The V call is TRBV20-1, the J call TRBJ2-5, with D possibly being TRBD1 or TRBD2 (7 bases each). The germline V gene has CDR1 DFQATT and CDR2 SNEGSKA (reference sequence). The ends were cut back, 7 bases at V and 9 bases at J, with 15 bases in the middle. The CDR3 is 11 residues long.

This rearrangement joins TRBV6-1 to TRBJ1-1, with D unclear. Looked up from germline, CDR1 is MNHNS and CDR2 is SASEGT. V gave up 3 bases and J gave up 3 bases, with 8 bases separating them. This CDR3 is built from 13 residues. CDR3: CASSERYYTEAFF. DNA of the CDR3: TGTGCCAGCAGTGAGAGGTATTACACTGAAGCTTTCTTT.

This clonotype was detected many times. The chain carries TRBV12-3 or TRBV12-4 and TRBJ2-5; 7 bases map to TRBD2. V was clipped by 3 bases and J by 4 bases; unmatched bases: 2. This CDR3 has 13 amino acids. The CDR3 nucleotides read TGTGCCAGCAGTTTTGGCGGGAGAGAGACCCAGTACTTC. This encodes CASSFGGRETQYF.

This clonotype has ten or more counts. The chain has TRBV10-3 and TRBJ1-2; 7 nucleotides match TRBD1. J was trimmed by 5 bases and V by 0 bases; bases with no gene match: 3. Germline assignment: CDR1 ENHRY and CDR2 SYGVKD. The length of the CDR3 is 14 residues. The DNA for the CDR3 is TGTGCCATCAGTGAGTCGGACAGGTCGTATGGCTACACCTTC. Translated, it gives CAISESDRSYGYTF.

At least ten counts were recorded for this clonotype. This sequence joins TRBV6-1 and TRBJ1-1; weak D call: TRBD1 (6 bases). Germline V gene data show CDR1 as MNHNS and CDR2 as SASEGT. Trimming removed 10 bases at V and 0 bases at J, with 15 bases between. The CDR3 covers 14 residues. The chain's CDR3 is CATWWRDMNTEAFF. The CDR3 DNA reads TGTGCCACCTGGTGGAGGGACATGAACACTGAAGCTTTCTTT.

The CDR3 nucleotides are TGTGCCATCAGTGAGTCGGGTGGACAGAACTATGGCTACACCTTC. This codes for CAISESGGQNYGYTF. J is TRBJ1-2 and V is TRBV10-3; possibly TRBD1 for D (6 bases). The ends were cut back, 0 bases at V and 2 bases at J, with 10 bases in the middle. The CDR3 consists of 15 residues. The germline CDR1 and CDR2 sequences are ENHRY and SYGVKD.

V is TRBV20-1 and J is TRBJ2-7, with TRBD1 matching 9 bases. The CDR3 totals 15 residues. The junction had 10 bases not matched to a gene; V was cut back by 1 base and J by 6 bases. Germline CDR1 reads DFQATT; CDR2 reads SNEGSKA (reference sequence). As DNA, the CDR3 is TGCAGTGCTAGAGCCCCCGGGACAGGGAGGCCCGAGCAGTACTTC. Translation gives CSARAPGTGRPEQYF.

This clonotype was counted ten times or more. The chain combines TRBV27 with TRBJ2-5; 8 nucleotides match TRBD1. Germline loops: CDR1 MNHEY, CDR2 SMNVEV (reference sequence). V trimming: 5 bases; J trimming: 3 bases; junction bases outside the gene matches: 11. The CDR3 spans 16 residues. The CDR3 nucleotides are TGTGCCAGCAGTGGATCGGACAGGGAGACAGAAGAGACCCAGTACTTC. This codes for CASSGSDRETEETQYF.

At least ten counts were recorded for this clonotype. The genes are TRBV10-2 and TRBJ2-7; 10 bases align to TRBD1. J lost 6 bases, V lost 4 bases, and 6 bases had no gene match. The V gene's germline CDR1 is WSHSY and CDR2 SAAADI. CDR3 size: 14 residues. The CDR3 DNA is TGCGCCAGCAGTGCCCCCGGGACAGGGGCCGAGCAGTACTTC. Protein sequence: CASSAPGTGAEQYF.

This clonotype has at least ten counts. The chain recombines TRBV7-8 with TRBJ1-3, with a possible D match to TRBD1 (5 bases). The V end was cut by 5 bases, the J end by 1 base, with 21 bases between. The CDR3 is made up of 18 amino acids. Germline V lookup: CDR1 SGHVS, CDR2 FQNEAQ. This chain's CDR3 is CASSLLVAGRESGNTIYF. The DNA for the CDR3 is TGTGCCAGCAGCCTCCTCGTGGCAGGGCGGGAATCTGGAAACACCATATATTTT.

This clonotype has a count of ten or more. The rearrangement joins TRBV5-1 to TRBJ1-1; D remains unclear. V lost 1 base and J 5 bases, leaving 12 bases between the germline ends. This CDR3 spans 14 amino acids. CDR1 is SGHRS and CDR2 is YFSETQ in the germline V gene. In nucleotides, the CDR3 is TGCGCCAGCAGCTTGCGGGTTTTGGGGACTGAAGCTTTCTTT. It yields the protein CASSLRVLGTEAFF.

This clonotype was detected many times. The CDR3 coding sequence is TGTGCCGTAGGAGGCTACACCTTC. It specifies CAVGGYTF. The chain has TRBV6-1 and TRBJ1-2; D call uncertain. CDR1 is MNHNS, CDR2 SASEGT, per germline. This CDR3 is 8 amino acids long. V lost 11 bases to trimming and J lost 8 bases, with 6 bases between them.

The sample holds many counts of this clonotype. This chain connects TRBV15 to TRBJ1-3, with D perhaps TRBD1 (5 bases). Trimming left V 2 bases short and J 4 bases short, with 12 bases between. Germline V lookup: CDR1 LNHNV, CDR2 YYDKDF (reference sequence). The CDR3 runs to 15 residues. The CDR3 reads CATSRKSGLGNTIYF. The CDR3 region has the DNA TGTGCCACCAGCAGAAAATCGGGGCTCGGAAACACCATATATTTT.

The sample holds many counts of this clonotype. The rearrangement joins TRBV12-3 or TRBV12-4 to TRBJ1-5; D is unresolved. CDR3 size: 15 residues. The V and J ends lost 3 bases and 0 bases respectively, with 9 bases between them. For the CDR3, the DNA is TGTGCCAGCAGTTTGAACAGCAATAGCAATCAGCCCCAGCATTTT. Protein product: CASSLNSNSNQPQHF.

This clonotype was seen only a few times. The rearrangement links TRBV30 to TRBJ2-3; TRBD2 is a possible D gene (5 bases). Germline CDR1 and CDR2: GTSNPN and SVGIG (reference sequence). With 3 bases removed from V and 0 bases from J, the gap between germline ends came to 13 bases. CDR3 length: 15 amino acids. The CDR3 DNA sequence: TGTGCCTGGAGCGGCAGACTAACTAGCACAGATACGCAGTATTTT. Translating gives CAWSGRLTSTDTQYF.